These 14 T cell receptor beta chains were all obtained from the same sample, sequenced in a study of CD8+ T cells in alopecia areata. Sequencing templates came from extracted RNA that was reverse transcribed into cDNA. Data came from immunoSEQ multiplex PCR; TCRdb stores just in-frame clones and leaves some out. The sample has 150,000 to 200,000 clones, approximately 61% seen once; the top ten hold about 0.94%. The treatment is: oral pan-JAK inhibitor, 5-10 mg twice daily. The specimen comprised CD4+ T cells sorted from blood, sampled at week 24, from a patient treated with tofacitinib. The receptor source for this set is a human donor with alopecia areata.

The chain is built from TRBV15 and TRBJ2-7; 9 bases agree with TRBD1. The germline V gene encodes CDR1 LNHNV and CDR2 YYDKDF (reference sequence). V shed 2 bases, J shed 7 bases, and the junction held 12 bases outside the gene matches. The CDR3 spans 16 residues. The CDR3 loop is CATSRTRGQGWREQYF. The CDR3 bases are TGTGCCACCAGCAGAACGAGGGGACAGGGATGGAGGGAGCAGTACTTC.

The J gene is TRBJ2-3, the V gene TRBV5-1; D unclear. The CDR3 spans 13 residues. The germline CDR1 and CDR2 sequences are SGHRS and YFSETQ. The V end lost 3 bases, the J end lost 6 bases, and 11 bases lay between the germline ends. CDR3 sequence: CASSSTYRDTQYF. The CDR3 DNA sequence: TGCGCCAGCAGCTCTACCTACCGGGATACGCAGTATTTT.

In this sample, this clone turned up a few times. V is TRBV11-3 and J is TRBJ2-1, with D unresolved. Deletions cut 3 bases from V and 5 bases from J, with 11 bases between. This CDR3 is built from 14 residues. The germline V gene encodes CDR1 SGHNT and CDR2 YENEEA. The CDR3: CASSFVSLNNEQFF. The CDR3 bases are TGTGCCAGCAGCTTTGTCAGCCTTAACAATGAGCAGTTCTTC.

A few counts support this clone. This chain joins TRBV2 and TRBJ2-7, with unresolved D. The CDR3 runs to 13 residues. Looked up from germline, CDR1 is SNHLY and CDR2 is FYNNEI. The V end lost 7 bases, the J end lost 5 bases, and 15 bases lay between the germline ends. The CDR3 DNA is TGTGCCAGCAAGTTAGGCTCCTTGGACGAGCAGTACTTC. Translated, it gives CASKLGSLDEQYF.

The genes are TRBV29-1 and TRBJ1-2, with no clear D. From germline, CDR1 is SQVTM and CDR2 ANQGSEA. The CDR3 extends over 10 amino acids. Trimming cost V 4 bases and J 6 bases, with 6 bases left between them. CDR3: CSVAGNGYTF. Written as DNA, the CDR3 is TGCAGCGTTGCCGGCAATGGCTACACCTTC.

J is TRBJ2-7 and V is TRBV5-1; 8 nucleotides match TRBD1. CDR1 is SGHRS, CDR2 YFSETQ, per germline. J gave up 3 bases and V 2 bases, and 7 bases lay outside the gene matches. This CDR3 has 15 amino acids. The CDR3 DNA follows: TGCGCCAGCAGCTTACTACAGGGGGGTAGCTACGAGCAGTACTTC. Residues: CASSLLQGGSYEQYF.

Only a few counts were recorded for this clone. The CDR3 DNA sequence: TGTGCCATCAGTGGTCCCGAACTAGCGGGGATTGAGCAGTTCTTC. It specifies CAISGPELAGIEQFF. The chain couples TRBV10-3 to TRBJ2-1; 10 bases align to TRBD2. The ends lost 4 bases at V and 9 bases at J; junction bases unmatched: 9. CDR1 and CDR2 (germline): ENHRY, SYGVKD. CDR3 length equals 15 residues.

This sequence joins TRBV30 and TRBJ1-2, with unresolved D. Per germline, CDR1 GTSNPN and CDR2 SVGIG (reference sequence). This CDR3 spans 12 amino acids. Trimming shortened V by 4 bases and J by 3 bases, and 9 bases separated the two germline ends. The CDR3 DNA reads TGTGCCTGGATCGACGCGTACTATGGCTACACCTTC. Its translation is CAWIDAYYGYTF.

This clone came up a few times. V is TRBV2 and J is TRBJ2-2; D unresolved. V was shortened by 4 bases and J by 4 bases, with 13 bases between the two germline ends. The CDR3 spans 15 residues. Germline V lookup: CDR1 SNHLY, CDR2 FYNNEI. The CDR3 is CASSVEQTFTGELFF. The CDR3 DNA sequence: TGTGCCAGCAGTGTTGAGCAGACCTTCACCGGGGAGCTGTTTTTT.

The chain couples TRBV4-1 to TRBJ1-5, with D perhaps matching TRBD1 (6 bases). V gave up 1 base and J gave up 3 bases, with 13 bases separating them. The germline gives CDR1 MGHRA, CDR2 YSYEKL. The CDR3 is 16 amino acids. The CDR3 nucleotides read TGCGCCAGCAGCCAAGGGATCGGGGGGCTCAATCAGCCCCAGCATTTT. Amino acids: CASSQGIGGLNQPQHF.

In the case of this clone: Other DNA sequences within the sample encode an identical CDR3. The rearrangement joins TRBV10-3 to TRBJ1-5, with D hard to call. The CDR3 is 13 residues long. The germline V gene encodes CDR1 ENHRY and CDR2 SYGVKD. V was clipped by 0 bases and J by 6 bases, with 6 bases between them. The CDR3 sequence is CAISESGGQPQHF. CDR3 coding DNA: TGTGCCATCAGTGAGTCGGGTGGTCAGCCCCAGCATTTT.

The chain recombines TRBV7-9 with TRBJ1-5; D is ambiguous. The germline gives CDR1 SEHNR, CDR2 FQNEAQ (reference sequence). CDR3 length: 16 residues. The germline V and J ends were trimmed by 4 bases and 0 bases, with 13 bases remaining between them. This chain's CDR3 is CASSSRTWSSNQPQHF. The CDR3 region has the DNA TGTGCCAGCAGCTCCCGTACCTGGAGTAGCAATCAGCCCCAGCATTTT. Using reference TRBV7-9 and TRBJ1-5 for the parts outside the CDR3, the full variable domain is DTGVSQNPRHKITKRGQNVTFRCDPISEHNRLYWYRQTLGQGPEFLTYFQNEAQLEKSRLLSDRFSAERPKGSFSTLEIQRTEQGDSAMYLCASSSRTWSSNQPQHFGDGTRLSIL.

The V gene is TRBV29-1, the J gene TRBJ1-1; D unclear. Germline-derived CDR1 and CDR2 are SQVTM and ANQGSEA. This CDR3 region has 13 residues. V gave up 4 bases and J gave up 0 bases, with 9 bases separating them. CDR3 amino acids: CSVARLLNTEAFF. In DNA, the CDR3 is TGCAGCGTTGCCCGACTACTGAACACTGAAGCTTTCTTT.

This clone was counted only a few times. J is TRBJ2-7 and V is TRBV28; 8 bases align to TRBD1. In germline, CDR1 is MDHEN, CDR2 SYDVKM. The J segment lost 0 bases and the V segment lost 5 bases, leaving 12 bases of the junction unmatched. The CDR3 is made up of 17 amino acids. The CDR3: CASSLLAGTGASYEQYF. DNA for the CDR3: TGTGCCAGCAGTCTCCTGGCGGGGACAGGCGCCTCCTACGAGCAGTACTTC.